There are a few counts of the clone carrying this TCR beta chain. The data were obtained in a study of T-cell memory formation after mild COVID-19. Using its own MiXCR run on the 5' RACE reads, TCRdb lists one record per CDR3 protein. The sample records 350,000 to 450,000 distinct CDR3 sequences, roughly an eighth being singletons. V lost 4 bases and J lost 1; bases outside the gene matches: 14. This CDR3 contains 18 residues. Germline V gene sequence: CDR1 SGHVS, CDR2 FQNEAQ. The chain joins TRBV7-8 to TRBJ1-1, with 8 bases fitting TRBD1. What was sequenced was PBMCs or a T cell subset sorted from them (not recorded which). The source of this sequence is a man aged 18 to 29 who had mild COVID-19 (a few samples of this study predate the infection). Cell type and time point are not known. CDR3 sequence reads: CASSSRRRDRWRNTEAFF. The CDR3 nucleotides are TGTGCCAGCAGCTCACGACGGAGGGACAGGTGGAGGAACACTGAAGCTTTCTTT.